The entry below gives a single T cell receptor (beta chain) sequence along with its context. Germline assignment: CDR1 SGHNT and CDR2 YYREEE (reference sequence). The length of the CDR3 is 12 residues. V was shortened by 3 bases and J by 8 bases, with 10 bases between the two germline ends. The data were taken from a study of T cell changes during pregnancy in multiple sclerosis. Clones were sequenced by immunoSEQ multiplex PCR, and TCRdb holds only the in-frame ones, with some missing. The table lists about 68,000 clones, roughly nine tenths of them singletons. The source material was peripheral blood, sampled in the third trimester of pregnancy. This receptor was taken from a female donor with multiple sclerosis, enrolled in a pregnancy study. This chain connects TRBV5-4 to TRBJ2-3, with a weak D call TRBD2 (5 bases). CDR3 in amino acids: CASSSPAATQYF. CDR3 sequence (DNA): TGTGCCAGCAGCTCCCCAGCGGCTACGCAGTATTTT.